The rows below give T cell receptor beta chains drawn from one sample of a study of T-cell memory formation after mild COVID-19. TCRdb analysed the 5' RACE reads with MiXCR anew, one entry per CDR3 protein. The sample has 180,000 or so distinct CDR3 sequences, roughly 12% seen once. Sequenced input: PBMCs or a T cell subset sorted from them (not recorded which). The receptors shown here come from a man aged 18 to 29 who had mild COVID-19 (a few samples of this study predate the infection). Cell type and time point are not known. The CDR3 runs from the conserved cysteine through the conserved F or W. The order of the fields is V gene, J gene, clone size, CDR3 length, D gene, CDR3 DNA, CDR3 protein. A D gene is named only where the DNA matches it firmly. Size is stated for part of the rows, as once, few or many counts, or as a class when the clone is expanded.

TRBV19,TRBJ2-3,-,15,-,TGTGCCAGTACCCCGAGAGGGGCTGGCACAGATACGCAGTATTTT,CASTPRGAGTDTQYF
TRBV6-6,TRBJ2-2,few,14,-,TGTGCCAGCAGTTACATTAGAGGGTCCGGGGAGCTGTTTTTT,CASSYIRGSGELFF
TRBV14,TRBJ2-3,-,13,-,TGTGCCAGCAGCCAAGATTGGACGGGATCGCAGTATTTT,CASSQDWTGSQYF
TRBV4-1,TRBJ2-5,few,16,TRBD2,TGCGCCAGCAGCCGCGGACTAGCGGGGGCACAAGAGACCCAGTACTTC,CASSRGLAGAQETQYF
TRBV7-2,TRBJ1-1,few,13,TRBD1,TGTGCCAGCAGCTTAGTAGGGGGCTTAGGAGCTTTCTTT,CASSLVGGLGAFF
TRBV20-1,TRBJ1-2,-,14,TRBD1,TGCAGTGCTACCAGCGGACAGGCCGTCTATGGCTACACCTTC,CSATSGQAVYGYTF
TRBV2,TRBJ2-3,many,14,-,TGTGCCAGCAGTACCGGGACTAGCACAGATACGCAGTATTTT,CASSTGTSTDTQYF
TRBV6-5,TRBJ1-2,few,13,-,TGTGCCAGCAGTTACGGGTTATACTATGGCTACACCTTC,CASSYGLYYGYTF
TRBV5-1,TRBJ1-2,-,12,TRBD1,TGCGCCAGCACGGGGACAGACTATGGCTACACCTTC,CASTGTDYGYTF
TRBV7-9,TRBJ1-1,few,15,-,TGTGCCAGCAGCCCCCGTTATGGGGCTAGGGGTGAAGCTTTCTTT,CASSPRYGARGEAFF
TRBV12-3/TRBV12-4,TRBJ1-1,many,13,-,TGTGCCAGCAGTTTGAGGGAGAACACTGAAGCTTTCTTT,CASSLRENTEAFF
TRBV2,TRBJ1-5,few,14,-,TGTGCCAGCAGTAAAGACAGGCCCAATCAGCCCCAGCATTTT,CASSKDRPNQPQHF
TRBV11-2,TRBJ1-2,-,14,TRBD1,TGTGCCAGCAGCCGGGACAGGGGTCCCTATGGCTACACCTTC,CASSRDRGPYGYTF
TRBV5-1,TRBJ2-5,few,14,-,TGCGCCAGCAGCCTGGGGGCACAGCAAGAGACCCAGTACTTC,CASSLGAQQETQYF
TRBV20-1,TRBJ2-1,few,14,-,TGCAGTGCTACGATGGGTGGGCTAGCATTCGGGCAGTTCTTC,CSATMGGLAFGQFF
TRBV6-5,TRBJ1-1,few,16,-,TGTGCCAGCAGTTCTTTAACACAGGGTAGGAACACTGAAGCTTTCTTT,CASSSLTQGRNTEAFF
TRBV6-6,TRBJ2-7,few,17,TRBD2,TGTGCCAGCAGCCTCCGGGGGGGGTCCTTCAGCTCCTACGAGCAGTACTTC,CASSLRGGSFSSYEQYF
TRBV12-3/TRBV12-4,TRBJ2-2,few,15,-,TGTGCCAGCAGTTCCCCCGGGACGAACACCGGGGAGCTGTTTTTT,CASSSPGTNTGELFF
TRBV5-1,TRBJ2-1,many,14,-,TGCGCCAGCAGCTTGGGCGCAGGAGACGATGAGCAGTTCTTC,CASSLGAGDDEQFF
TRBV2,TRBJ1-5,few,13,-,TGTGCCAGCTATTCAGAAAGGGGTCAGCCCCAGCATTTT,CASYSERGQPQHF
TRBV2,TRBJ1-2,few,12,-,TGTGCCAGCAATTTGGGGGCGCAGGGCTACACCTTC,CASNLGAQGYTF
TRBV20-1,TRBJ2-4,few,12,-,TGCAGTGCTAGAGAAGGGGGGAACATTCAGTACTTC,CSAREGGNIQYF
TRBV2,TRBJ2-5,-,14,TRBD1,TGTGCCAGCAGTGCCGACAGGGGTAGAGAGACCCAGTACTTC,CASSADRGRETQYF
TRBV5-6,TRBJ2-2,-,15,-,TGTGCCAGCAGACGGACAGTATCGATTTCCGGGGAGCTGTTTTTT,CASRRTVSISGELFF
TRBV7-6,TRBJ1-6,-,16,-,TGTGCCAGCAGCCGCTCGGAGGGCAGAGTGGGTTCACCCCTCCACTTT,CASSRSEGRVGSPLHF
TRBV7-9,TRBJ2-1,-,14,-,TGTGCCAGCAGCTTGAGGTGGAGCGGCGATGAGCAGTTCTTC,CASSLRWSGDEQFF
TRBV4-1,TRBJ2-5,few,15,TRBD1,TGCGCCAGCAGCCAAGATCGGACAGGGGGACTGGCCCAGTACTTC,CASSQDRTGGLAQYF
TRBV5-1,TRBJ2-1,many,13,-,TGCGCCAGCAGCGGGGGAGTCTACAATGAGCAGTTCTTC,CASSGGVYNEQFF
TRBV3-1,TRBJ2-7,few,13,-,TGTGCCAGCAGCCAAGGCTGGTCCTACGAGCAGTACTTC,CASSQGWSYEQYF
TRBV5-1,TRBJ2-1,-,18,TRBD2,TGCGCCAGCAGCCTCTTTAACCACCACGGGACTAGCCTGAATGAGCAGTTCTTC,CASSLFNHHGTSLNEQFF
TRBV7-9,TRBJ2-1,many,11,-,TGTGCCAGCGCGGAGAGGGGACCGGCGGTCTTC,CASAERGPAVF
TRBV9,TRBJ2-2,-,15,TRBD1,TGTGCCAGCAGCTCGGCGACAGGGTTGACCGGGGAGCTGTTTTTT,CASSSATGLTGELFF
TRBV29-1,TRBJ2-5,-,14,TRBD1,TGCAGCGTTCAGGGACAGGGGGCTAGGGAGACCCAGTACTTC,CSVQGQGARETQYF
TRBV7-9,TRBJ1-4,-,13,-,TGTGCCAGCAGTCGGGGGGGTAATGAAAAACTGTTTTTT,CASSRGGNEKLFF
TRBV27,TRBJ1-2,-,14,-,TGTGCCAGCAGCCAGACAGGCTCGAACTATGGCTACACCTTC,CASSQTGSNYGYTF
TRBV24-1,TRBJ2-5,-,16,-,TGTGCCACCAGTGATTTCTCCGTTCATCGAGGAGAGACCCAGTACTTC,CATSDFSVHRGETQYF
TRBV2,TRBJ2-3,-,18,TRBD2,TGTGCCAGCAGTGAATCGATGTCCTTAGCGGGGGTGGCAGATACGCAGTATTTT,CASSESMSLAGVADTQYF
TRBV20-1,TRBJ1-1,-,15,-,TGCAGTGCTAGAAGTCTGAGGAGAACTCACACTGAAGCTTTCTTT,CSARSLRRTHTEAFF
TRBV12-3/TRBV12-4,TRBJ1-1,many,13,-,TGTGCCAGCAGTTTTACCGGGGACACTGAAGCTTTCTTT,CASSFTGDTEAFF
TRBV7-2,TRBJ2-1,many,13,-,TGTGCCAGCAGCATGGGTGCGGGCAGTGAGCAGTTCTTC,CASSMGAGSEQFF